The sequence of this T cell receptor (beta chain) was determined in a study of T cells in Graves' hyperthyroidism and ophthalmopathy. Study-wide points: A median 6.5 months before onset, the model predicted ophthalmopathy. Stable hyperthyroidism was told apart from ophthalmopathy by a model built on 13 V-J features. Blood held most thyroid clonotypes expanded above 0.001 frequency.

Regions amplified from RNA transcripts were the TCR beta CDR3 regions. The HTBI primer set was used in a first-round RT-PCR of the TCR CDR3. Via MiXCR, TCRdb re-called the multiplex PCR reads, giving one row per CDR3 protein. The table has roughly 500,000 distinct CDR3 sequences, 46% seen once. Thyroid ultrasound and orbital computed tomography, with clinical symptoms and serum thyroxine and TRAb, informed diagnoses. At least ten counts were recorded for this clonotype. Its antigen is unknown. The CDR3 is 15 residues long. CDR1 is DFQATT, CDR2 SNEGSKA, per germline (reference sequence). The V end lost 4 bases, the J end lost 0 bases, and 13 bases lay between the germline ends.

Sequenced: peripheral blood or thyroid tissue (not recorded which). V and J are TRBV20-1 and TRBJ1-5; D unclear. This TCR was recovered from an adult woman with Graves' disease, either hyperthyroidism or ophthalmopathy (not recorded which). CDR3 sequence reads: CSAIAEEFSNQPQHF. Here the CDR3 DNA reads TGCAGTGCTATCGCGGAGGAATTTAGCAATCAGCCCCAGCATTTT.